The entry that follows covers one T cell receptor beta chain sequence. Its target is unknown. The data stem from a study of graft-versus-host responses after intestinal transplantation. The wider study: Recipients were all induced with anti-thymocyte globulin, then given tacrolimus and steroids for around three years.

The assay was immunoSEQ multiplex PCR, and TCRdb's table has in-frame clones only and misses some. This sample has more than 70,000 clones, with 85% to 90% found just once. Whole-study results and caveats: Circulating GvH clones peaking coincided with falling HvG clones soon after transplant.

The CDR3 has 13 residues. Germline V lookup: CDR1 MNHEY, CDR2 SVGAGI. Trimming shortened V by 6 bases and J by 2 bases, and 8 bases separated the two germline ends. This rearrangement joins TRBV6-5 to TRBJ1-5; D is undetermined. The origin of this receptor is a human donor who received an intestinal transplant. The source material was unstimulated CD4+ T cells sorted from spleen or lymph node cells, sampled before intestinal transplant. CDR3 coding DNA: TGTGCCAGCAGGGCCCGGGGCAATCAGCCCCAGCATTTT. This gives the protein CASRARGNQPQHF.